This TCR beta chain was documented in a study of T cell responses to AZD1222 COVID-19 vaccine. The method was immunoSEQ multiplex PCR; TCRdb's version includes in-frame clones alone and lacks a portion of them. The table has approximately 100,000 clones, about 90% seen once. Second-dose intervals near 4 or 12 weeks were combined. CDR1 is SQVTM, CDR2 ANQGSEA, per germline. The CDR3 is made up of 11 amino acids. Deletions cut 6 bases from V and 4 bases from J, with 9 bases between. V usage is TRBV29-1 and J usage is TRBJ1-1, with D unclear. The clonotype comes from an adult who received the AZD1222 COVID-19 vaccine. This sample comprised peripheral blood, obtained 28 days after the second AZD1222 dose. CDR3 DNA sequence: TGCAGCGTCTCGCTATTCACTGAAGCTTTCTTT. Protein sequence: CSVSLFTEAFF.